Each of the 22 T cell receptor beta chains below was sequenced from the same sample in a study of CD8+CD57+ T cells in acquired aplastic anemia. Sequencing involved patients with CD8+CD57+ cell expansion previously shown by flow cytometry. Genomic DNA templated the TCR beta VDJ and CDR3 profiling. TCRdb re-called the reads with MiXCR, one entry per CDR3 protein. The sample has hundreds of thousands of distinct CDR3 sequences; 25% to 40% are singletons. The material sequenced was sorted CD4+, CD8+, or CD8+CD57+ T cells (not recorded which) from PBMCs. The origin of the receptors is a human donor with aplastic anemia.

Of note for this clonotype: At one end the junction does not follow the germline gene, possibly because of a read error. V usage is TRBV24-1 and J usage is TRBJ1-2; unclear D gene. Germline CDR1 is KGHDR and CDR2 is SFDVKD. The CDR3 loop spans 15 amino acids. The CDR3 DNA sequence: TGTGCCAGCAGTTTAGGGTGGGGAGATACTGATGGCTACACCTTC. This translates into CASSLGWGDTDGYTF.

CDR3 loop: CAIMEEGETQYF. For the CDR3, the DNA is TGTGCCATCATGGAGGAGGGAGAGACCCAGTACTTC. This sequence joins TRBV10-3 and TRBJ2-5; a weak D match, TRBD2 (6 bases). V was trimmed by 7 bases and J by 4 bases, leaving 10 bases between them. Germline V gene sequence: CDR1 ENHRY, CDR2 SYGVKD. CDR3 length equals 12 residues.

This clonotype was seen many times. The J gene is TRBJ1-2, the V gene TRBV19, with D uncertain. This CDR3 has 14 residues. Germline CDR1 and CDR2: LNHDA and SQIVND (reference sequence). V lost 5 bases and J lost 0, with 10 bases in between. CDR3 bases: TGTGCCAGTAGTTATCCGCAGACTAACTATGGCTACACCTTC. Translated, it gives CASSYPQTNYGYTF.

The rearrangement uses TRBV2 and TRBJ1-6; D gene uncertain. From germline, CDR1 is SNHLY and CDR2 FYNNEI. Trimming stripped 4 bases from V and 10 bases from J, with 8 bases between. The CDR3 contains 12 residues. The CDR3 DNA sequence: TGTGCCAGCAGTGGACAATTCTCACCCCTCCACTTT. Protein product: CASSGQFSPLHF.

About this clonotype: A much larger clone sits a single nucleotide away, making a read error possible. V usage is TRBV7-2 and J usage is TRBJ2-7; D not resolved. Per the germline V gene, CDR1 is SGHTA and CDR2 is FQGNSA. The CDR3 covers 13 residues. V shed 8 bases and J shed 0 bases, with 11 bases lying between them. The CDR3 DNA follows: TGTGCCAGCCTGGACGAGACCTCCTACGAGCAGTACTTC. Its translation is CASLDETSYEQYF. The whole variable domain, filled in from reference TRBV7-2 and TRBJ2-7, reads GAGVSQSPSNKVTEKGKDVELRCDPISGHTALYWYRQSLGQGLEFLIYFQGNSAPDKSGLPSDRFSAERTGGSVSTLTIQRTQQEDSAVYLCASLDETSYEQYFGPGTRLTVT.

On this clonotype: One base away lies a much larger clone, so this may be a sequencing read error. The V and J genes are TRBV2 and TRBJ1-1; possibly TRBD1 for D (5 bases). Germline lookup yields CDR1 SNHLY and CDR2 FYNNEI. The length of the CDR3 is 15 residues. The CDR3 sequence is CASSSTPGTTAEASF. CDR3 DNA: TGTGCCAGCAGTTCAACCCCCGGGACTACTGCTGAAGCTTCCTTT.

This clonotype was seen at least ten times. The chain combines TRBV7-9 with TRBJ2-7; D tentatively reads TRBD1 or TRBD2 (5 bases each). The length of the CDR3 is 13 residues. Germline-derived CDR1 and CDR2 are SEHNR and FQNEAQ (reference sequence). Trimming stripped 1 base from V and 6 bases from J, with 10 bases between. CDR3 region: CASSLGTRGEQYF. The DNA of the CDR3 is TGTGCCAGCAGCTTAGGTACTAGGGGCGAGCAGTACTTC.

The rearrangement uses TRBV29-1 and TRBJ1-1; tentative D call: TRBD1 (5 bases). This CDR3 region has 12 residues. V lost 6 bases and J lost 11, with 19 bases in between. From germline, CDR1 is SQVTM and CDR2 ANQGSEA. The CDR3 spells CSVTGRREEAFF. In DNA, the CDR3 is TGCAGCGTAACGGGACGAAGGGAGGAGGCTTTCTTT.

Of note for this clonotype: This clone may be a read error of a much larger clone one base away. The chain has TRBV10-3 and TRBJ2-2; TRBD2 matches 8 bases. There are 14 residues in the CDR3. V trimming: 11 bases; J trimming: 4 bases; junction bases outside the gene matches: 9. Germline CDR1 and CDR2: ENHRY and SYGVKD. CDR3 amino acids: CAASSGGSTGELFF. The CDR3 DNA is TGTGCCGCCAGTTCGGGAGGGAGCACCGGGGAGCTGTTTTTT.

The rearrangement uses TRBV10-3 and TRBJ2-2; possible D gene TRBD2, 6 bases. The CDR3 has 15 residues. In germline, CDR1 is ENHRY, CDR2 SYGVKD. V dropped 6 bases and J dropped 2 bases, with 13 bases sitting between them. The CDR3 is CAIRGGAGNTGELFF. The CDR3 DNA sequence: TGTGCCATCAGGGGCGGGGCAGGTAACACCGGGGAGCTGTTTTTT.

CDR3 in amino acids: CASSDWGKLANYGYTF. CDR3 sequence (DNA): TGCGCCAGCAGTGATTGGGGGAAGTTAGCTAACTATGGCTACACCTTC. The chain employs TRBV10-2 and TRBJ1-2; tentative D call: TRBD1 (5 bases). The CDR3 consists of 16 residues. Germline-derived CDR1 and CDR2 are WSHSY and SAAADI. The germline V and J ends were trimmed by 3 bases and 0 bases, with 14 bases remaining between them.

This clonotype was counted a few times. The chain uses TRBV9 and TRBJ1-3; D not certain. The CDR3 covers 17 residues. V was shortened by 1 base and J by 0 bases, with 14 bases between the two germline ends. Germline V gives CDR1 SGDLS, CDR2 YYNGEE. CDR3 region: CASSVLRDPGSGNTIYF. In DNA form, the CDR3 reads TGTGCCAGCAGCGTACTGAGGGATCCAGGCTCTGGAAACACCATATATTTT.

This chain uses TRBV24-1 with TRBJ1-1, with a possible D match to TRBD1 (6 bases). The CDR3 has 16 residues. V lost 3 bases and J 5 bases, leaving 18 bases between the germline ends. Germline V lookup: CDR1 KGHDR, CDR2 SFDVKD. The CDR3 nucleotides are TGTGCCACCAGTGATACCGACCGGACAGCTGGAACTGAAGCTTTCTTT. This translates into CATSDTDRTAGTEAFF.

In this sample, this clonotype turned up once. A junction boundary mismatches the germline segment, possibly from a read error. The gene calls are TRBV2 and TRBJ1-1, with D tentatively TRBD1 (6 bases). The length of the CDR3 is 16 residues. In germline, CDR1 is SNHLY, CDR2 FYNNEI. CDR3 region: CACSGLADRRNTEAFF. For the CDR3, the DNA is TGTGCCTGCAGTGGTTTAGCGGACAGAAGGAACACTGAAGCTTTCTTT.

This clonotype was picked up many times. One end of the junction fails to match germline, which may point to a read error. This rearrangement joins TRBV29-1 to TRBJ1-1; 7 bases fit TRBD1. CDR1 SQVTM and CDR2 ANQGSEA come from the germline V gene. CDR3 length: 14 residues. CDR3 in amino acids: CSAERQGMNTEAFF. The DNA for the CDR3 is TGCAGCGCTGAACGACAGGGAATGAACACTGAAGCTTTCTTT.

V and J are TRBV12-3 or TRBV12-4 and TRBJ1-5; the D gene is possibly TRBD1 (5 bases). This CDR3 is built from 17 residues. The V end lost 4 bases, the J end lost 1 base, and 17 bases lay between the germline ends. CDR3 residues: CASSSSLGGTSNQPQHF. DNA for the CDR3: TGTGCCAGCAGTTCTAGTTTGGGCGGGACGAGCAATCAGCCCCAGCATTTT.

The chain recombines TRBV29-1 with TRBJ2-1; a possible D gene is TRBD2 (5 bases). This CDR3 contains 13 residues. Per the germline V gene, CDR1 is SQVTM and CDR2 is ANQGSEA. This chain's CDR3 is CSAGSAVYDEQFF. CDR3 nucleotide sequence: TGCAGTGCTGGGAGTGCGGTTTACGATGAGCAGTTCTTC.

Turning to this clonotype: It may be a read error: a sequence one base away is much more abundant. The chain employs TRBV2 and TRBJ2-1; 9 positions match TRBD2. There are 14 residues in the CDR3. In germline, CDR1 is SNHLY, CDR2 FYNNEI. Trimming removed 4 bases from V and 6 bases from J; junction bases left unmatched: 4. The chain's CDR3 is CASSGGLASNEQFF. CDR3 nucleotide sequence: TGTGCCAGCAGTGGCGGACTAGCGAGCAATGAGCAGTTCTTC.

The CDR3 here is CASSLEVGSHNEQFF. CDR3 DNA: TGTGCCAGCAGCTTAGAAGTCGGCAGTCACAATGAGCAGTTCTTC. This chain joins TRBV13 and TRBJ2-1, with D unresolved. The CDR3 runs to 15 residues. Trimming pared 1 base from V and 5 bases from J, leaving 12 bases between. Germline CDR1 and CDR2: PRHDT and FYEKMQ (reference sequence).

About this clonotype itself: This may arise from a read error, as a much more abundant clone is one base away. The chain couples TRBV11-2 to TRBJ2-5; 11 nucleotides agree with TRBD2. The CDR3 loop spans 15 amino acids. CDR1 and CDR2 (germline): SGHAT, FQNNGV. With V trimmed by 5 bases and J by 2 bases, 4 bases remained unmatched. CDR3 loop: CASSKGLAAQETQYF. The CDR3 nucleotides read TGTGCCAGCAGCAAGGGACTAGCGGCACAAGAGACCCAGTACTTC.

The genes are TRBV4-2 and TRBJ1-1; weak D call: TRBD1 (5 bases). Trimming removed 2 bases at V and 1 base at J, with 17 bases between. Per germline, CDR1 LGHNA and CDR2 YNFKEQ. The length of the CDR3 is 17 residues. The CDR3 sequence is CASSQWRDAERNTEAFF. The CDR3 DNA sequence: TGTGCCAGCAGCCAATGGCGGGACGCAGAACGGAACACTGAAGCTTTCTTT.

The chain joins TRBV19 to TRBJ1-1; a weak D match, TRBD1 (6 bases). Germline CDR1 LNHDA, CDR2 SQIVND (reference sequence). This CDR3 has 15 amino acids. The ends were cut back, 5 bases at V and 8 bases at J, with 21 bases in the middle. CDR3 DNA sequence: TGTGCCAGTAGTTTCAATTCAGGGGCAAAAAAGGAAGCTTTCTTT. This codes for CASSFNSGAKKEAFF.